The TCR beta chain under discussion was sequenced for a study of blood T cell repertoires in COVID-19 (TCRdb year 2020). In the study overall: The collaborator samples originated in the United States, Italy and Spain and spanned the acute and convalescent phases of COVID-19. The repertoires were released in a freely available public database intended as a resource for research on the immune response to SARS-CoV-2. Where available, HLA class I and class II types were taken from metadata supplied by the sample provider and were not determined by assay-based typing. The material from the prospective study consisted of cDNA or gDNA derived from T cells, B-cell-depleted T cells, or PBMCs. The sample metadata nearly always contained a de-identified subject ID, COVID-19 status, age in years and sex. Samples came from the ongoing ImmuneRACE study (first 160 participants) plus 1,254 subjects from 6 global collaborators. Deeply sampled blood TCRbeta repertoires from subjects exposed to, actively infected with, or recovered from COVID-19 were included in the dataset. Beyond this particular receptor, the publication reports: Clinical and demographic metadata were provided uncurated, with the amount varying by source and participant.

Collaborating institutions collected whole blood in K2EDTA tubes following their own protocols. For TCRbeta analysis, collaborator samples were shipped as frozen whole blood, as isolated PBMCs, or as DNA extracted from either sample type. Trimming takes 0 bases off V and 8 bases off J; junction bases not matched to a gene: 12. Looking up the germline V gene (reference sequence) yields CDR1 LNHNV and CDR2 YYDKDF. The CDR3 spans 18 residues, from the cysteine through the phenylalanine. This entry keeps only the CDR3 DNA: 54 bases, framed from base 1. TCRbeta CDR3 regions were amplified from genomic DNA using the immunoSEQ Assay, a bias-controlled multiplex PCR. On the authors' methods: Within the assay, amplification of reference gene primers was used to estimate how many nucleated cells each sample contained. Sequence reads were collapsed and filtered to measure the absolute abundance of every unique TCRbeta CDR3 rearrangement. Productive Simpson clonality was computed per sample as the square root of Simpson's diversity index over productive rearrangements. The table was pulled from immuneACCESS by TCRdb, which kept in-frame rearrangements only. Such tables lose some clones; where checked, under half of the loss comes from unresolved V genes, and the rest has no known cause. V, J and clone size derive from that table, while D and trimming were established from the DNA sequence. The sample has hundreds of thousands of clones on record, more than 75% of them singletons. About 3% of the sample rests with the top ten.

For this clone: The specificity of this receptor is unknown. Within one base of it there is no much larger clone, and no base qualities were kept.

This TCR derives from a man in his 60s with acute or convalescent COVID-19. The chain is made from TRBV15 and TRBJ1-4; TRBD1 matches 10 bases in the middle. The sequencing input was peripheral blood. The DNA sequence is TGTGCCACCAGCAGAGACCGAAACCGGGGACAGGGGTCCGAAAAACTGTTTTTT. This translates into CATSRDRNRGQGSEKLFF.